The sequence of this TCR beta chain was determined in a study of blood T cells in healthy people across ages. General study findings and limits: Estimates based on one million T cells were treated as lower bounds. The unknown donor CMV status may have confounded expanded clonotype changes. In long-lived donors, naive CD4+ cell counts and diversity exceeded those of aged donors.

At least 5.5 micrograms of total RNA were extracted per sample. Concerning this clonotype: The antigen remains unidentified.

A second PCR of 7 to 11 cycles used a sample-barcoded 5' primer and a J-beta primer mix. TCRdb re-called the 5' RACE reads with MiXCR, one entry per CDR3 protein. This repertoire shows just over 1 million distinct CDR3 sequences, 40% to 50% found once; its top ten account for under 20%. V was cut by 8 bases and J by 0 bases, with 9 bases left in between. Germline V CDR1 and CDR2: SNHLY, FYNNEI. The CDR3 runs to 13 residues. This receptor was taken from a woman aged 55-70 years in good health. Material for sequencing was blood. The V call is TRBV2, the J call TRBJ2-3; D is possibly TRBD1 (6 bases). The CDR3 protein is CASGGSSTDTQYF. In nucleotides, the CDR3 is TGTGCCAGCGGGGGCTCTAGCACAGATACGCAGTATTTT.